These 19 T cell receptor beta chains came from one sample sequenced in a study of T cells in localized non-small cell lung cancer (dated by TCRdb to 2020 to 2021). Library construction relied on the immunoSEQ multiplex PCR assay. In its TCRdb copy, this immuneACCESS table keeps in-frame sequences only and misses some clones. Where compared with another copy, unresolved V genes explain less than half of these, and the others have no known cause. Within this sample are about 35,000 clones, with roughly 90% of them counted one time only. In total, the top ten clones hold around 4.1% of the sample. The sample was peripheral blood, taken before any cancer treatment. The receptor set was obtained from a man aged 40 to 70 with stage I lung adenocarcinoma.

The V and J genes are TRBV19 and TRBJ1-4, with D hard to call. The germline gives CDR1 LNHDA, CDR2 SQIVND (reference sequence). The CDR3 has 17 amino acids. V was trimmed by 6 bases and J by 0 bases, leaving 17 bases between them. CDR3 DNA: TGTGCCAGTAGCCTTACACGGACGGTTGCAACTAATGAAAAACTGTTTTTT. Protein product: CASSLTRTVATNEKLFF.

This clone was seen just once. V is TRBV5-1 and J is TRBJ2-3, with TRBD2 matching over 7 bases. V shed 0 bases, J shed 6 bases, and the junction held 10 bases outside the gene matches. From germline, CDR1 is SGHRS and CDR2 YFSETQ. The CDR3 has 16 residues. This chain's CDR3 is CASSLVASGVGDTQYF. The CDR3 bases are TGCGCCAGCAGCTTGGTGGCAAGCGGGGTTGGTGATACGCAGTATTTT.

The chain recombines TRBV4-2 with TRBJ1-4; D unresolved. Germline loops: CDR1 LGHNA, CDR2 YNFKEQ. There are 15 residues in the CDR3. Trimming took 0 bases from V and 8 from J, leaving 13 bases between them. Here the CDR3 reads CASSQDKSGEEKLFF. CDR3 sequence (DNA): TGTGCCAGCAGCCAAGATAAGTCCGGGGAGGAAAAACTGTTTTTT.

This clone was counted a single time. This CDR3 is CATSGRSWEQYF. The CDR3 bases are TGTGCCACCAGCGGTAGGTCTTGGGAGCAGTACTTC. This rearrangement joins TRBV15 to TRBJ2-7; D unresolved. The germline V and J ends were trimmed by 5 bases and 7 bases, with 12 bases remaining between them. The CDR3 is made up of 12 amino acids. The germline V gene has CDR1 LNHNV and CDR2 YYDKDF (reference sequence).

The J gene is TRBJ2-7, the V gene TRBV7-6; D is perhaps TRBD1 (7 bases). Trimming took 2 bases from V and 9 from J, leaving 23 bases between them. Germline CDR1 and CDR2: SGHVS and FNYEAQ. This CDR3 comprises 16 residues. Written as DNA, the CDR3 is TGTGCCAGCAGCTTAACTGGAGGGGGCGACCCCCAGGTGCAGTACTTC. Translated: CASSLTGGGDPQVQYF.

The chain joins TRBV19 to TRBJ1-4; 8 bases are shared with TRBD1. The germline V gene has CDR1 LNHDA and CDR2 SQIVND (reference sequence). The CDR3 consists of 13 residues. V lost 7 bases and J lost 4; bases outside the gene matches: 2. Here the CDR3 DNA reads TGTGCCAGTAACGGACAGGGTAATGAAAAACTGTTTTTT. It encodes CASNGQGNEKLFF.

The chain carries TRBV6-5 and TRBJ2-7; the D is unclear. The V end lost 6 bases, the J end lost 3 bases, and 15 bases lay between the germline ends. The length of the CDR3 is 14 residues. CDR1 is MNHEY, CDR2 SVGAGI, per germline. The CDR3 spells CASSPSNKYYEQYF. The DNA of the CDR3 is TGTGCCAGCAGCCCCTCCAACAAGTACTACGAGCAGTACTTC.

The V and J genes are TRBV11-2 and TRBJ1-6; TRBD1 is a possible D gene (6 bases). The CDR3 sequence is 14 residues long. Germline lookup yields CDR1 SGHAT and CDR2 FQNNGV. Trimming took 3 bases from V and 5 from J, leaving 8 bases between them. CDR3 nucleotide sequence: TGTGCCAGCAGCTTTGGACAGCATAATTCACCCCTCCACTTT. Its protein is CASSFGQHNSPLHF.

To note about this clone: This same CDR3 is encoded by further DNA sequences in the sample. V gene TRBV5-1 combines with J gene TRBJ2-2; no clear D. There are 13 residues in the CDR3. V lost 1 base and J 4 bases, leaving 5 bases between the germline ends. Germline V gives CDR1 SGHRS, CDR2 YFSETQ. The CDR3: CASSLTVTGELFF. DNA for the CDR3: TGCGCCAGCAGCTTGACAGTCACCGGGGAGCTGTTTTTT.

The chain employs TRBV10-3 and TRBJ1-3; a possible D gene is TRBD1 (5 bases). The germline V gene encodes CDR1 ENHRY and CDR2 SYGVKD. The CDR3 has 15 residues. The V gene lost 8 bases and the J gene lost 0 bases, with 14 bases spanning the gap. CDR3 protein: CAISNGGTSGNTIYF. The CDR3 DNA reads TGTGCCATCTCAAATGGGGGGACCTCTGGAAACACCATATATTTT.

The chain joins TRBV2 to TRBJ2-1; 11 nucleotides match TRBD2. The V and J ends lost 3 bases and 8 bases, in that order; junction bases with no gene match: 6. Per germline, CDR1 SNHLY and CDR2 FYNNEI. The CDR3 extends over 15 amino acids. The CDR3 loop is CASSDGTSGGDEQFF. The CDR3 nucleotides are TGTGCCAGCAGTGACGGGACTAGCGGTGGGGATGAGCAGTTCTTC.

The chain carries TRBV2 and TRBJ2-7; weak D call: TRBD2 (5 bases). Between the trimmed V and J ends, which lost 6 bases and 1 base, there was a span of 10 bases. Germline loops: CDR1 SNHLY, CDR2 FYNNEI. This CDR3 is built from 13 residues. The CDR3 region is CASRSGVSYEQYF. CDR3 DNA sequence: TGTGCCAGCAGATCCGGGGTATCCTACGAGCAGTACTTC.

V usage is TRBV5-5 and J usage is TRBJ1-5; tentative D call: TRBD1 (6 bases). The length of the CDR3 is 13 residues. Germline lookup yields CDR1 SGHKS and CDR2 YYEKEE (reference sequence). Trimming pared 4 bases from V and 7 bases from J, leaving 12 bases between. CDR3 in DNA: TGTGCCAGCAGCGAACAGGGAGTCCAGCCCCAGCATTTT. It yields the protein CASSEQGVQPQHF.

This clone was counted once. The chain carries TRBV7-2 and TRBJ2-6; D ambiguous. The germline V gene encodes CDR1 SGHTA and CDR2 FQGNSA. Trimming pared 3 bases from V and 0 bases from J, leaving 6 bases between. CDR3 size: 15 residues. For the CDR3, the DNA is TGTGCCAGCAGCTTCGGGCCCTCTGGGGCCAACGTCCTGACTTTC. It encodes CASSFGPSGANVLTF.

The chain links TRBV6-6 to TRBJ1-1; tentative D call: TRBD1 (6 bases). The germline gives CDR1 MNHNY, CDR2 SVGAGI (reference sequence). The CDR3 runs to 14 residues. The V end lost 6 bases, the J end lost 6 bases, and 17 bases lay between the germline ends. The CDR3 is CASRQRFPGAEAFF. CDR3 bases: TGTGCCAGCAGGCAACGCTTTCCAGGGGCTGAAGCTTTCTTT.

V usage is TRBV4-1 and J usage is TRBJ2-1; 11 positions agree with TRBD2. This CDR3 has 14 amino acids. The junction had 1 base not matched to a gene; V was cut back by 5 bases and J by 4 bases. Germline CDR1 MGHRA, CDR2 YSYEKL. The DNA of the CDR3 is TGCGCCAGCAGCAGGACTAGCGGGTACAATGAGCAGTTCTTC. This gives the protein CASSRTSGYNEQFF.

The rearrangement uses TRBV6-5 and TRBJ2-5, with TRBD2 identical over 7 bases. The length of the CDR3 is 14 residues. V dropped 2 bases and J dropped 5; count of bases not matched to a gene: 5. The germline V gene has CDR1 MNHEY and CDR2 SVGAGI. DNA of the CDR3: TGTGCCAGCAGTTACGGGGGGGGTCCGGAGACCCAGTACTTC. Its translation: CASSYGGGPETQYF.

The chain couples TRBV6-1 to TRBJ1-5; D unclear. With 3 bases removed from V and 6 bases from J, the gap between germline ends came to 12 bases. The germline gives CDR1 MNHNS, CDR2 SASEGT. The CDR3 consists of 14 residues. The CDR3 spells CASSEFGDGQPQHF. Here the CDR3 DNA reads TGTGCCAGCAGTGAGTTCGGAGACGGTCAGCCCCAGCATTTT.

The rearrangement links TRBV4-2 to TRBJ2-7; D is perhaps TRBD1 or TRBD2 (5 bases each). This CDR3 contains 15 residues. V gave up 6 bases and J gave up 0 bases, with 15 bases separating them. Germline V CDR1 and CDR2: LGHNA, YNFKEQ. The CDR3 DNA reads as TGTGCCAGCAGTACGGGGCAGGGTGTCTCCTACGAGCAGTACTTC. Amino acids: CASSTGQGVSYEQYF.